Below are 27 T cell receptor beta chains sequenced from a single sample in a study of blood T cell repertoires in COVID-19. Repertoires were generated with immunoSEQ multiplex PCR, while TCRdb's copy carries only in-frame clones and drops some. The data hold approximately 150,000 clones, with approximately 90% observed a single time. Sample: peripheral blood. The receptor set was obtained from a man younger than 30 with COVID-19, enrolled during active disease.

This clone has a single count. CDR3 nucleotide sequence: TGTGCCAGCAGTTCCCTTCGGTTAAGAGTGGACACCGGGGAGCTGTTTTTT. This gives the protein CASSSLRLRVDTGELFF. The V gene is TRBV28, the J gene TRBJ2-2, with no clear D. This CDR3 is 17 amino acids long. Trimming took off 4 bases at V and 3 bases at J, with 18 bases between the two ends. Germline CDR1 is MDHEN and CDR2 is SYDVKM.

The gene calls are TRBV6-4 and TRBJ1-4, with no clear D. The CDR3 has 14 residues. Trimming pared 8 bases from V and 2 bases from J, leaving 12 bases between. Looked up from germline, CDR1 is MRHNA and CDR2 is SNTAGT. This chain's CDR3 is CASPEGGTNEKLFF. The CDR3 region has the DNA TGTGCCAGCCCTGAAGGCGGCACTAATGAAAAACTGTTTTTT.

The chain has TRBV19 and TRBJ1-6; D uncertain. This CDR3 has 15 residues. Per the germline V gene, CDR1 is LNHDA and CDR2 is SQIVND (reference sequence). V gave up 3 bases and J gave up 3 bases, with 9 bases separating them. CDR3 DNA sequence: TGTGCCAGTAGTATCGATAGCGACTATAATTCACCCCTCCACTTT. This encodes CASSIDSDYNSPLHF.

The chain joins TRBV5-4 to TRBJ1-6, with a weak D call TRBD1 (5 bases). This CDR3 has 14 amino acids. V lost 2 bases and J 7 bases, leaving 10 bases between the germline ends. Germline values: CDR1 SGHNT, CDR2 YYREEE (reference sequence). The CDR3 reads CASSFGRVNSPLHF. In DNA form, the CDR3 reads TGTGCCAGCAGCTTCGGCAGGGTGAATTCACCCCTCCACTTT.

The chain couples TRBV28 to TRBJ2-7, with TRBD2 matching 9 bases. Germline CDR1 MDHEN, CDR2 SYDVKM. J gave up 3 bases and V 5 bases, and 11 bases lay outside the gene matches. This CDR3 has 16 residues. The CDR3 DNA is TGTGCCAGCAGTATATATGCTAGCGGGATCAACTACGAGCAGTACTTC. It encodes CASSIYASGINYEQYF.

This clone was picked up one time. The DNA of the CDR3 is TGTGCCAGGGAGGAGGAGCTGTTTTTT. This encodes CAREEELFF. J is TRBJ2-2 and V is TRBV5-5, with D possibly matching TRBD2 (5 bases). Germline CDR1 reads SGHKS; CDR2 reads YYEKEE (reference sequence). V was cut by 8 bases and J by 10 bases, with 6 bases left in between. CDR3 length: 9 residues. The variable domain in full, completed from reference TRBV5-5 and TRBJ2-2, reads DAGVTQSPTHLIKTRGQQVTLRCSPISGHKSVSWYQQVLGQGPQFIFQYYEKEERGRGNFPDRFSARQFPNYSSELNVNALLLGDSALYLCAREEELFFGEGSRLTVL.

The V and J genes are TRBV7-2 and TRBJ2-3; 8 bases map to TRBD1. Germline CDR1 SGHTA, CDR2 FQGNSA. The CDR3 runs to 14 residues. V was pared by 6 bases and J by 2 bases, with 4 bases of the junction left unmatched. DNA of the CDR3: TGTGCCAGCAGTTCGGACAGGGTCACAGATACGCAGTATTTT. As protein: CASSSDRVTDTQYF.

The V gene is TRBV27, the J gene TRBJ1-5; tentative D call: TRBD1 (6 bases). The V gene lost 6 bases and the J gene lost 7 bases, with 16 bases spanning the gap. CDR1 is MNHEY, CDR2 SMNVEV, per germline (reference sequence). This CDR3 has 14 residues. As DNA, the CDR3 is TGTGCCAGCAGACATCAGGGGAAAGGCCAGCCCCAGCATTTT. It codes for CASRHQGKGQPQHF.

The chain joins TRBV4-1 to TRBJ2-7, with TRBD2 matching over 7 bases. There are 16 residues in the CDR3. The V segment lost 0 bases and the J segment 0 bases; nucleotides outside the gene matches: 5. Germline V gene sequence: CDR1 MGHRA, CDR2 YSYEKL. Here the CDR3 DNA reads TGCGCCAGCAGCCAAGAAGACGGGAGGAGCTCCTACGAGCAGTACTTC. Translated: CASSQEDGRSSYEQYF.

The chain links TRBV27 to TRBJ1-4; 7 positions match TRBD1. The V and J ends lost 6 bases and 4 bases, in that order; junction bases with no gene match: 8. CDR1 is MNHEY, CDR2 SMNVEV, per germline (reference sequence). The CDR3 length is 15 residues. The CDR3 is CASRGWDSINEKLFF. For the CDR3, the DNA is TGTGCCAGCAGGGGCTGGGACAGCATTAATGAAAAACTGTTTTTT.

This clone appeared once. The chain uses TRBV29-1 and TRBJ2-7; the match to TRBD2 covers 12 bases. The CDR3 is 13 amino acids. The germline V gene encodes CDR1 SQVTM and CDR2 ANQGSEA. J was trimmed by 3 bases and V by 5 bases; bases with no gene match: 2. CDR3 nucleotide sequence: TGCAGCGTTCGGACTAGCGGGATCTACGAGCAGTACTTC. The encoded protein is CSVRTSGIYEQYF.

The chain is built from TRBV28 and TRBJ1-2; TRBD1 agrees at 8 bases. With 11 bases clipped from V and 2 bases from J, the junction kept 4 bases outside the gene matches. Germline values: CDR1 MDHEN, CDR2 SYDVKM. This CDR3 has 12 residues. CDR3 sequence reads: CAVRQGNYGYTF. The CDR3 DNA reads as TGTGCCGTCCGACAGGGGAACTATGGCTACACCTTC.

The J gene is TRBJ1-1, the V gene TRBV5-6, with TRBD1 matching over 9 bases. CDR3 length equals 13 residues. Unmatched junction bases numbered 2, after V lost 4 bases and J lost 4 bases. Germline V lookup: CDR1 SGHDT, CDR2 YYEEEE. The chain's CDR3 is CASSRQGGTEAFF. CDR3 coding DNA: TGTGCCAGCAGCCGACAGGGGGGCACTGAAGCTTTCTTT.

The CDR3 protein is CASSLEGGVSEQFF. CDR3 bases: TGTGCCAGCAGCTTAGAGGGGGGGGTTAGTGAGCAGTTCTTC. The genes are TRBV11-3 and TRBJ2-1; 7 bases are a match to TRBD2. This CDR3 region has 14 residues. With V trimmed by 0 bases and J by 9 bases, 5 bases remained unmatched. The V gene's germline CDR1 is SGHNT and CDR2 YENEEA. Full variable domain (outside the CDR3, taken from reference TRBV11-3 and TRBJ2-1): EAGVVQSPRYKIIEKKQPVAFWCNPISGHNTLYWYLQNLGQGPELLIRYENEEAVDDSQLPKDRFSAERLKGVDSTLKIQPAELGDSAVYLCASSLEGGVSEQFFGPGTRLTVL.

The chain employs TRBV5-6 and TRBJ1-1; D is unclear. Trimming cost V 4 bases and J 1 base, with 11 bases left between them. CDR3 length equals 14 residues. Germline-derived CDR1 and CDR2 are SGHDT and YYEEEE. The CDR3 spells CASSLGIPNTEAFF. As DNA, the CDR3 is TGTGCCAGCAGCCTAGGAATTCCGAACACTGAAGCTTTCTTT. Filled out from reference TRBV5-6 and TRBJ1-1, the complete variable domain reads DAGVTQSPTHLIKTRGQQVTLRCSPKSGHDTVSWYQQALGQGPQFIFQYYEEEERQRGNFPDRFSGHQFPNYSSELNVNALLLGDSALYLCASSLGIPNTEAFFGQGTRLTVV.

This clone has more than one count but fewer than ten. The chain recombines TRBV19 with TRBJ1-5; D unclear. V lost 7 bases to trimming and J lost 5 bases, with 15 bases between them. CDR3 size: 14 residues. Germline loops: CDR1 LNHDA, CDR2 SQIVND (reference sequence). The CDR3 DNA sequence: TGTGCCAGTAAACCGGAGGGAAGGGATCAGCCCCAGCATTTT. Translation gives CASKPEGRDQPQHF.

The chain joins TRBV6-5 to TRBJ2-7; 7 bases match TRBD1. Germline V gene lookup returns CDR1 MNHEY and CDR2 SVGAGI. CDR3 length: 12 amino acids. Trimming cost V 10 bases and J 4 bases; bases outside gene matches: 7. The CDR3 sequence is CATGGNSYEQYF. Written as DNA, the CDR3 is TGTGCCACAGGGGGAAATAGTTACGAGCAGTACTTC.

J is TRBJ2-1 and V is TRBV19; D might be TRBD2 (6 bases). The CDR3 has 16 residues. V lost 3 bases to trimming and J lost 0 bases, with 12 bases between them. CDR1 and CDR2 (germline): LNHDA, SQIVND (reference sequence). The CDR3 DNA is TGTGCCAGTAGTATCGCGGGATACCTCTCCTACAATGAGCAGTTCTTC. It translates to CASSIAGYLSYNEQFF.

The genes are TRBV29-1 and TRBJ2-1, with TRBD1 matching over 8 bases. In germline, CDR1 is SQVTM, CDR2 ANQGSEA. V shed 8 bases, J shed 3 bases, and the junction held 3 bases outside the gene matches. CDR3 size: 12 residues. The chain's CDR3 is CSTGQGYNEQFF. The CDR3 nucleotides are TGCAGCACTGGACAGGGCTACAATGAGCAGTTCTTC.

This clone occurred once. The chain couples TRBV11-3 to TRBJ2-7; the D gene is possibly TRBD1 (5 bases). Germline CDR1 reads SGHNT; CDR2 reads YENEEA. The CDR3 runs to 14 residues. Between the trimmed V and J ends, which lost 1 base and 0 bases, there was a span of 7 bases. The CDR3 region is CASSLAQASYEQYF. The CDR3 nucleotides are TGTGCCAGCAGCTTAGCACAGGCCTCCTACGAGCAGTACTTC.

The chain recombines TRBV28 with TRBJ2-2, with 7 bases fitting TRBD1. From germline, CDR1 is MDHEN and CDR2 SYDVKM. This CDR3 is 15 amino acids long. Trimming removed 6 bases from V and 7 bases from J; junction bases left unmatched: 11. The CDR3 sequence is CASSPPDRAIGELFF. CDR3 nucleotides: TGTGCCAGCAGCCCCCCCGACAGGGCCATCGGGGAGCTGTTTTTT. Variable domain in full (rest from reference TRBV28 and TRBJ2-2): DVKVTQSSRYLVKRTGEKVFLECVQDMDHENMFWYRQDPGLGLRLIYFSYDVKMKEKGDIPEGYSVSREKKERFSLILESASTNQTSMYLCASSPPDRAIGELFFGEGSRLTVL.

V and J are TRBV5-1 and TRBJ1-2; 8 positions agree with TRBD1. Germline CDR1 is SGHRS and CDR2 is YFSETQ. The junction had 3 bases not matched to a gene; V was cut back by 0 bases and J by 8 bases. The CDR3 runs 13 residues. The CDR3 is CASSLDRGLGYTF. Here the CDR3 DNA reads TGCGCCAGCAGCTTGGACAGGGGGTTAGGCTACACCTTC. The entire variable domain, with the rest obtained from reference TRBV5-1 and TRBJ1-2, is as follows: KAGVTQTPRYLIKTRGQQVTLSCSPISGHRSVSWYQQTPGQGLQFLFEYFSETQRNKGNFPGRFSGRQFSNSRSEMNVSTLELGDSALYLCASSLDRGLGYTFGSGTRLTVV.

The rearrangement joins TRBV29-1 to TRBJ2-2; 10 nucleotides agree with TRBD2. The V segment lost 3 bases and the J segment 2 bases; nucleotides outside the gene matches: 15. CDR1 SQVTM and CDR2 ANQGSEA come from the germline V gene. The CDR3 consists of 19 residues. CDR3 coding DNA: TGCAGCGTTGAGGCAGGGTGGGTCCTAGCGGGAGATAACACCGGGGAGCTGTTTTTT. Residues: CSVEAGWVLAGDNTGELFF.

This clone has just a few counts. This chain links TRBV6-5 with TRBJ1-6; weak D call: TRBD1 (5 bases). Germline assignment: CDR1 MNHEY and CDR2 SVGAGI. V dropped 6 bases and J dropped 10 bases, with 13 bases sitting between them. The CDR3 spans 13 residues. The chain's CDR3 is CASRWGGESPLHF. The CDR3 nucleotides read TGTGCCAGCAGATGGGGGGGGGAGTCACCCCTCCACTTT.

CDR3 nucleotides: TGTGCCAGCATCCCCGGGGGGGTGGTCGATGGCTACACCTTC. Encoded protein: CASIPGGVVDGYTF. The chain combines TRBV28 with TRBJ1-2, with D tentatively TRBD1 (5 bases). The V end was cut by 7 bases, the J end by 6 bases, with 18 bases between. The CDR3 runs 14 residues. The germline gives CDR1 MDHEN, CDR2 SYDVKM.

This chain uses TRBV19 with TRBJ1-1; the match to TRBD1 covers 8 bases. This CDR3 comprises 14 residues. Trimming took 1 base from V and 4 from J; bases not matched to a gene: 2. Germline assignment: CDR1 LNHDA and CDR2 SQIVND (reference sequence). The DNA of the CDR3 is TGTGCCAGTAGTATAGTTACAGGGGGCACTGAAGCTTTCTTT. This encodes CASSIVTGGTEAFF.

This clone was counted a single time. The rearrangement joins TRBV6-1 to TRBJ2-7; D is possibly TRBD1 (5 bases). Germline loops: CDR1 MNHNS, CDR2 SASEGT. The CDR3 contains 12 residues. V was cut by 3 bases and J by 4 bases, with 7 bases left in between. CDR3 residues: CASSDREYEQYF. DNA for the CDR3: TGTGCCAGCAGTGACAGGGAATACGAGCAGTACTTC.